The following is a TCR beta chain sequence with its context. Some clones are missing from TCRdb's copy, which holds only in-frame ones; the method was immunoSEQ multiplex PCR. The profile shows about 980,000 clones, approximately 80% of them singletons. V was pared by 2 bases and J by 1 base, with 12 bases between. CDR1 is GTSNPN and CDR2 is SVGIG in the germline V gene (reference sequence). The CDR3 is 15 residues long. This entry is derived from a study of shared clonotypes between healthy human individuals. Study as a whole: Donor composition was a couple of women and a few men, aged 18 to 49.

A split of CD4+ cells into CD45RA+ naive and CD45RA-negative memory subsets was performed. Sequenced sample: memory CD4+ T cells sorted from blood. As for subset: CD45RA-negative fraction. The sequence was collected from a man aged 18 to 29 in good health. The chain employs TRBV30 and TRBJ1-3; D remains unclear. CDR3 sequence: CAWSFRRSSGNTIYF. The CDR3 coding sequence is TGTGCCTGGAGTTTCCGACGATCTTCTGGAAACACCATATATTTT.